The clone carrying this T cell receptor (beta chain) has ten or more counts. Its antigen is not identified. These data come from a study of neurological immune-mediated disorders. The unsorted libraries originated from 2 million PBMCs that had been stored at -80 C. Per the germline V gene, CDR1 is MNHEY and CDR2 is SMNVEV (reference sequence). With 4 bases clipped from V and 6 bases from J, the junction kept 9 bases outside the gene matches. This CDR3 spans 15 amino acids. cDNA synthesis was performed by 5'RACE with 10-nucleotide random UMIs. TCRdb passed the 5' RACE reads through MiXCR, listing each CDR3 protein once. The repertoire holds approximately 82,000 distinct CDR3 sequences, roughly 2.6% seen once, with about 1.1% in the top ten. Study conclusions and caveats: HTLV-1-associated myelopathy had the most TCR clonal expansion, while multiple sclerosis had the least, a level that fell below healthy controls.

The clonotype originates from a woman younger than 45 with multiple sclerosis. The sequenced sample consisted of PBMCs. This chain joins TRBV27 and TRBJ2-7; 10 bases are a match to TRBD1. CDR3 in DNA: TGTGCCAGCAGTTCACCGGGACAGGGGACCTCCGAGCAGTACTTC. Translated, it gives CASSSPGQGTSEQYF.